Shown below are 23 T cell receptor beta chains from a single sample sequenced in a study of T cell responses to AZD1222 COVID-19 vaccine. Repertoires were generated with immunoSEQ multiplex PCR, while TCRdb's copy carries only in-frame clones and drops some. The profile covers fewer than 75,000 clones, with 75% to 95% appearing a single time and approximately 6.3% taken by the ten largest. The starting material was peripheral blood, obtained 28 days after the second dose of the MenACWY control vaccine. All receptors derive from an adult who received the MenACWY meningococcal vaccine as a control.

As for this clone: The conserved closing phenylalanine or tryptophan is absent in this CDR3, likely reflecting a read error. The limits of the CDR3 on the DNA are not certain, so only TCRdb's listed CDR3 is given. The chain uses TRBV10-3 and TRBJ2-3; TRBD1, the D gene given by the table, was not confirmed from the DNA. Germline CDR1 ENHRY, CDR2 SYGVKD. Ends included, the CDR3 has 13 residues. CDR3 amino acids: CAISESAGTGLKS.

The chain combines TRBV12-3 or TRBV12-4 with TRBJ2-7; D unresolved. The CDR3 is made up of 13 amino acids. With 8 bases removed from V and 0 bases from J, the gap between germline ends came to 11 bases. The DNA for the CDR3 is TGTGCCAGCGGCCTGGGCCCCTCCTACGAGCAGTACTTC. Its protein product is CASGLGPSYEQYF.

The gene calls are TRBV21-1 and TRBJ1-2; no check of the table's D call, TRBD1, against the DNA was made. TRBV21-1 is marked as a pseudogene. This CDR3 contains 14 residues. The CDR3 here is CASSKGGQGCGYTF. The DNA for the CDR3 is TGTGCCAGCAGCAAAGGGGGACAGGGATGTGGCTACACCTTC.

This clone was seen a single time. The rearrangement links TRBV5-1 to TRBJ1-4; possibly TRBD1 for D (5 bases). CDR3 length: 13 residues. Trimming took 5 bases from V and 2 from J, leaving 7 bases between them. Germline CDR1 SGHRS, CDR2 YFSETQ. CDR3 DNA: TGCGCCAGCAGTTGGGACACTAATGAAAAACTGTTTTTT. Its translation is CASSWDTNEKLFF.

As regards this clone: The same CDR3 also results from other DNA sequences found in this sample. The genes are TRBV11-2 and TRBJ2-1; 10 bases align to TRBD1. There are 17 residues in the CDR3. J gave up 7 bases and V 1 base, and 10 bases lay outside the gene matches. From germline, CDR1 is SGHAT and CDR2 FQNNGV. The CDR3 here is CASSLGLDRGRGNEQFF. In DNA, the CDR3 is TGTGCCAGCAGCTTAGGCCTCGACAGGGGGCGAGGAAATGAGCAGTTCTTC.

This clone qualifies as large (0.1 to 1%). The V gene is TRBV7-2, the J gene TRBJ1-2; D is perhaps TRBD1 (5 bases). CDR1 and CDR2 from the germline V gene are SGHTA and FQGNSA. The CDR3 has 12 residues. The germline V and J ends were trimmed by 3 bases and 6 bases, with 8 bases remaining between them. The CDR3 reads CASSFGGNGYTF. CDR3 coding DNA: TGTGCCAGCAGCTTTGGGGGGAATGGCTACACCTTC.

The J gene is TRBJ1-1, the V gene TRBV2, with D unclear. V lost 5 bases to trimming and J lost 1 base, with 8 bases between them. Germline lookup yields CDR1 SNHLY and CDR2 FYNNEI. The CDR3 sequence is 13 residues long. The CDR3 loop is CASSLTGNTEAFF. CDR3 in DNA: TGTGCCAGCAGTCTGACGGGGAACACTGAAGCTTTCTTT.

The chain couples TRBV28 to TRBJ1-4; 8 bases map to TRBD1. With 4 bases clipped from V and 8 bases from J, the junction kept 6 bases outside the gene matches. This CDR3 is 14 amino acids long. Germline V gives CDR1 MDHEN, CDR2 SYDVKM. CDR3 residues: CASSYTGGGEKLFF. The DNA for the CDR3 is TGTGCCAGCAGTTACACAGGGGGAGGCGAAAAACTGTTTTTT.

The DNA for the CDR3 is TGTGCCAGCAGCCAAGATAGGCGGGAGACCCAGTACTTC. Its translation is CASSQDRRETQYF. The chain uses TRBV14 and TRBJ2-5, with D unclear. This CDR3 comprises 13 residues. CDR1 SGHDN and CDR2 FVKESK come from the germline V gene. Trimming cost V 0 bases and J 5 bases, with 7 bases left between them.

The chain has TRBV19 and TRBJ2-3; tentatively, D is TRBD1 (7 bases). There are 15 residues in the CDR3. CDR1 LNHDA and CDR2 SQIVND come from the germline V gene (reference sequence). V dropped 1 base and J dropped 1 base, with 9 bases sitting between them. The CDR3 is CASSIGGTGTDTQYF. For the CDR3, the DNA is TGTGCCAGTAGTATAGGCGGGACAGGCACAGATACGCAGTATTTT. Looking up the rest from reference TRBV19 and TRBJ2-3 gives the full variable domain: DGGITQSPKYLFRKEGQNVTLSCEQNLNHDAMYWYRQDPGQGLRLIYYSQIVNDFQKGDIAEGYSVSREKKESFPLTVTSAQKNPTAFYLCASSIGGTGTDTQYFGPGTRLTVL.

The chain combines TRBV28 with TRBJ1-6, with a tentative D call TRBD1 (6 bases). This CDR3 is built from 15 residues. The V end was cut by 2 bases, the J end by 10 bases, with 15 bases between. Germline lookup yields CDR1 MDHEN and CDR2 SYDVKM. The CDR3 sequence is CASSLHRVGASPLHF. As DNA, the CDR3 is TGTGCCAGCAGTTTACACAGGGTTGGAGCATCACCCCTCCACTTT.

This chain joins TRBV5-4 and TRBJ1-4, with 9 bases matching TRBD1. The V gene end was trimmed by 3 bases and the J gene end by 8 bases; junction bases not matched to a gene: 11. CDR1 and CDR2 from the germline V gene are SGHNT and YYREEE (reference sequence). The CDR3 spans 16 residues. The CDR3 DNA is TGTGCCAGCAGCTCTAAGGGACAGGGCGGGGGAGAAAAACTGTTTTTT. Translation: CASSSKGQGGGEKLFF.

V gene TRBV3-1 (or the pseudogene TRBV3-2) combines with J gene TRBJ1-1; D ambiguous. CDR3 length: 14 amino acids. Per the germline V gene, CDR1 is LGHDT and CDR2 is YNNKEL (reference sequence). Trimming cost V 1 base and J 1 base, with 7 bases left between them. The CDR3 DNA sequence: TGTGCCAGCAGCCAAGGGGGTCGGAACACTGAAGCTTTCTTT. Translating gives CASSQGGRNTEAFF.

This chain links TRBV12-3 or TRBV12-4 with TRBJ2-7, with 7 bases matching TRBD1. With V trimmed by 3 bases and J by 3 bases, 2 bases remained unmatched. The CDR3 is 13 amino acids. CDR3 region: CASSFGQVYEQYF. Here the CDR3 DNA reads TGTGCCAGCAGTTTCGGACAGGTCTACGAGCAGTACTTC.

The chain joins TRBV25-1 to TRBJ1-3, with D tentatively TRBD1 (5 bases). Germline V gives CDR1 MGHDK, CDR2 SYGVNS. The CDR3 has 13 residues. The V end lost 1 base, the J end lost 4 bases, and 5 bases lay between the germline ends. For the CDR3, the DNA is TGTGCCAGCAGTGAATGGGGGGGAAACACCATATATTTT. This translates into CASSEWGGNTIYF.

V usage is TRBV4-1 and J usage is TRBJ1-1; D is uncertain. V dropped 5 bases and J dropped 0 bases, with 7 bases sitting between them. This CDR3 spans 13 amino acids. Germline CDR1 MGHRA, CDR2 YSYEKL. The CDR3 is CASSYRLNTEAFF. CDR3 DNA sequence: TGCGCCAGCAGCTACCGATTGAACACTGAAGCTTTCTTT.

The V and J genes are TRBV5-1 and TRBJ2-2; 9 positions agree with TRBD1. Germline V CDR1 and CDR2: SGHRS, YFSETQ. V dropped 0 bases and J dropped 5; count of bases not matched to a gene: 5. The length of the CDR3 is 16 residues. CDR3 sequence (DNA): TGCGCCAGCAGCTTGGGGGACAGGGTCAGGACCGGGGAGCTGTTTTTT. Amino acid sequence: CASSLGDRVRTGELFF.

Concerning this clone itself: It is unclear where the CDR3 begins or ends on the DNA, so no DNA is shown, and the CDR3 is as TCRdb lists it. The genes are TRBV29-1 and TRBJ1-4. The CDR3 length equals 11 residues, ends included. The germline V gene has CDR1 SQVTM and CDR2 ANQGSEA. Here the CDR3 reads CSVLVGGGTFF.

V and J are TRBV7-6 and TRBJ2-1, with D maybe TRBD2 (6 bases). The V end lost 2 bases, the J end lost 12 bases, and 8 bases lay between the germline ends. Germline loops: CDR1 SGHVS, CDR2 FNYEAQ. The CDR3 runs to 11 residues. The CDR3 sequence: CASSLLGGQFF. CDR3 nucleotides: TGTGCCAGCAGCTTACTGGGAGGGCAGTTCTTC.

The chain joins TRBV2 to TRBJ1-1; D unresolved. The length of the CDR3 is 13 residues. The germline gives CDR1 SNHLY, CDR2 FYNNEI. V lost 6 bases, J lost 0 bases, and 8 bases lay in between. The CDR3 coding sequence is TGTGCCAGCAGCGGGGAGATGAACACTGAAGCTTTCTTT. Translation: CASSGEMNTEAFF.

The V and J genes are TRBV10-1 and TRBJ1-1; D call uncertain. The CDR3 length is 16 residues. With 3 bases removed from V and 1 base from J, the gap between germline ends came to 15 bases. From germline, CDR1 is WNHNN and CDR2 SYGVQD (reference sequence). The CDR3 region has the DNA TGCGCCAGCAGTGACGGTCATCCAGCCCAGAACACTGAAGCTTTCTTT. It specifies CASSDGHPAQNTEAFF.

This chain joins TRBV5-8 and TRBJ2-7; D unclear. Trimming shortened V by 1 base and J by 6 bases, and 5 bases separated the two germline ends. Germline-derived CDR1 and CDR2 are SGHTS and YDEGEE. The CDR3 loop spans 11 amino acids. The CDR3 nucleotides are TGTGCCAGCAGCTTGAAGATCGAGCAGTACTTC. Residues: CASSLKIEQYF.

The CDR3 protein is CASSFGGQETQYF. Here the CDR3 DNA reads TGCGCCAGCAGCTTCGGGGGTCAAGAGACCCAGTACTTC. The V call is TRBV5-1, the J call TRBJ2-5, with D tentatively TRBD2 (6 bases). Germline assignment: CDR1 SGHRS and CDR2 YFSETQ. V lost 2 bases and J lost 2, with 7 bases in between. This CDR3 spans 13 amino acids.